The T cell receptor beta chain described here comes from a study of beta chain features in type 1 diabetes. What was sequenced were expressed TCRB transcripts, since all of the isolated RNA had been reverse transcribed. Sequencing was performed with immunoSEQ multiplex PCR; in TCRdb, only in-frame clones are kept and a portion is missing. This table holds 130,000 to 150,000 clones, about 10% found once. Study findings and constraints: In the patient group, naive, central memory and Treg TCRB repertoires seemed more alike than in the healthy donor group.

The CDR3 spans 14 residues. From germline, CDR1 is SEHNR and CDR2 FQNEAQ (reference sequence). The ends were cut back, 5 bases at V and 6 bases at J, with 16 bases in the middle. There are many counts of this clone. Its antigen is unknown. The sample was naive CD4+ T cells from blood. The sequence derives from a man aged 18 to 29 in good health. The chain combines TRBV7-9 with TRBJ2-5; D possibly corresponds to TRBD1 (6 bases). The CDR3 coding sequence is TGTGCCAGCAGCGGAGAGAGGGACACGAAGACCCAGTACTTC. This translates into CASSGERDTKTQYF.